One and the same sample provided the 27 T cell receptor beta chains below, sequenced in a study of blood T cell repertoires in COVID-19. Measured with immunoSEQ multiplex PCR; TCRdb has only the in-frame clones, and not every one. The profile shows more than 300,000 clones, about 91% of them singletons. The specimen sequenced was peripheral blood. Every receptor here comes from a woman aged 25 to 39 with COVID-19, enrolled during active disease.

This chain connects TRBV4-1 to TRBJ2-1; 12 bases map to TRBD2. CDR1 is MGHRA, CDR2 YSYEKL, per germline. The CDR3 spans 17 residues. With V trimmed by 1 base and J by 7 bases, 8 bases remained unmatched. The CDR3 is CASSQGLAGAIGNEQFF. In DNA form, the CDR3 reads TGCGCCAGCAGCCAAGGACTAGCGGGGGCCATTGGGAATGAGCAGTTCTTC.

The rearrangement joins TRBV25-1 to TRBJ1-2, with D uncertain. Germline assignment: CDR1 MGHDK and CDR2 SYGVNS. Trimming shortened V by 5 bases and J by 4 bases, and 17 bases separated the two germline ends. The CDR3 runs to 15 residues. The CDR3 reads CASSSPGGFGYGYTF. The CDR3 coding sequence is TGTGCCAGCAGTAGCCCGGGAGGATTTGGCTATGGCTACACCTTC.

The chain is built from TRBV7-2 and TRBJ2-6; D may be TRBD1 (6 bases). V was cut by 5 bases and J by 2 bases, with 19 bases left in between. Per germline, CDR1 SGHTA and CDR2 FQGNSA. The CDR3 runs to 18 residues. The CDR3 spells CASSRQGMVQAGANVLTF. CDR3 DNA sequence: TGTGCCAGCAGCCGCCAGGGGATGGTACAGGCTGGGGCCAACGTCCTGACTTTC.

The chain links TRBV19 to TRBJ2-1, with 14 bases lining up with TRBD2. This CDR3 is built from 16 residues. Unmatched junction bases numbered 7, after V lost 5 bases and J lost 7 bases. In germline, CDR1 is LNHDA, CDR2 SQIVND (reference sequence). CDR3 residues: CASSPWTSGGLNEQFF. CDR3 coding DNA: TGTGCCAGTAGTCCGTGGACTAGCGGGGGGTTGAATGAGCAGTTCTTC.

This chain joins TRBV2 and TRBJ1-6, with 7 bases fitting TRBD1. The germline CDR1 and CDR2 sequences are SNHLY and FYNNEI. CDR3 length equals 15 residues. The V segment lost 1 base and the J segment 9 bases; nucleotides outside the gene matches: 6. The CDR3 region has the DNA TGTGCCAGCAGTGAAGAAGGGGGCCCCATTTCACCCCTCCACTTT. The encoded protein is CASSEEGGPISPLHF.

J is TRBJ2-3 and V is TRBV9, with 7 bases aligning to TRBD1. Germline CDR1 SGDLS, CDR2 YYNGEE. The CDR3 is made up of 16 amino acids. Losses at the gene ends were 0 bases for V and 3 bases for J; bases not matched to a gene: 7. CDR3 residues: CASSVGDSARTDTQYF. CDR3 DNA sequence: TGTGCCAGCAGCGTAGGGGACAGTGCCAGGACAGATACGCAGTATTTT.

The chain is built from TRBV27 and TRBJ1-2; D possibly corresponds to TRBD1 (5 bases). This CDR3 is 15 amino acids long. V was clipped by 3 bases and J by 4 bases, with 15 bases between them. Per germline, CDR1 MNHEY and CDR2 SMNVEV (reference sequence). The CDR3 here is CASSLRDGGFYGYTF. CDR3 sequence (DNA): TGTGCCAGCAGTTTGAGAGATGGGGGGTTCTATGGCTACACCTTC.

The CDR3, as DNA: TGTGCCAGCAGCCAGGATGGGGGCTCGGGCTATGGCTACACCTTC. Translated: CASSQDGGSGYGYTF. V usage is TRBV3-1 (or the pseudogene TRBV3-2) and J usage is TRBJ1-2, with a possible D match to TRBD1 (6 bases). Trimming took 3 bases from V and 4 from J, leaving 15 bases between them. Germline CDR1 is LGHDT and CDR2 is YNNKEL (reference sequence). The CDR3 sequence is 15 residues long.

This clone was counted a single time. The chain is built from TRBV7-2 and TRBJ1-5, with 10 bases fitting TRBD1. The CDR3 runs 14 residues. V lost 6 bases to trimming and J lost 6 bases; unmatched junction nucleotides: 5. Per the germline V gene, CDR1 is SGHTA and CDR2 is FQGNSA. Written as DNA, the CDR3 is TGTGCCAGCAGACGACAGGGGGCGGGTCAGCCCCAGCATTTT. Translated: CASRRQGAGQPQHF.

V and J are TRBV7-8 and TRBJ2-7; D unresolved. The germline V and J ends were trimmed by 1 base and 11 bases, with 12 bases remaining between them. The V gene's germline CDR1 is SGHVS and CDR2 FQNEAQ. The CDR3 length is 12 residues. CDR3 in amino acids: CASSLGSAREYF. Written as DNA, the CDR3 is TGTGCCAGCAGCTTAGGCTCCGCCCGGGAGTACTTC.

A note on this clone: Germline is not matched at one junction end, which may reflect a read error. The chain uses TRBV5-4 and TRBJ2-5; TRBD2 matches 10 bases. CDR1 and CDR2 from the germline V gene are SGHNT and YYREEE (reference sequence). The CDR3 has 17 residues. CDR3 nucleotide sequence: TGTGCCAGCAGCTACGGACTAGCGGTCTACTCCCAAAAGACCCAGTACTTC. As protein: CASSYGLAVYSQKTQYF.

This sequence joins TRBV10-2 and TRBJ1-4; 8 nucleotides agree with TRBD1. CDR1 is WSHSY, CDR2 SAAADI, per germline. The CDR3 length is 14 residues. The J segment lost 3 bases and the V segment lost 6 bases, leaving 3 bases of the junction unmatched. CDR3 nucleotide sequence: TGCGCCAGCAGGCCACAGGGGGCTAATGAAAAACTGTTTTTT. Translated: CASRPQGANEKLFF.

The chain couples TRBV5-1 to TRBJ2-3; D perhaps matches TRBD2 (6 bases). Trimming left V 4 bases short and J 2 bases short, with 20 bases between. This CDR3 is 17 amino acids long. The germline V gene has CDR1 SGHRS and CDR2 YFSETQ. The CDR3: CASSPSNGGADTDTQYF. The CDR3 DNA sequence: TGCGCCAGCAGCCCCTCTAATGGCGGGGCCGACACAGATACGCAGTATTTT.

The genes are TRBV4-2 and TRBJ1-6; D not resolved. Germline CDR1 LGHNA, CDR2 YNFKEQ. The germline V and J ends were trimmed by 0 bases and 7 bases, with 13 bases remaining between them. This CDR3 spans 16 amino acids. The CDR3 is CASSQDLWERNSPLHF. The CDR3 DNA reads TGTGCCAGCAGCCAAGACTTATGGGAGCGAAATTCACCCCTCCACTTT.

This clone was recorded a few times. This sequence joins TRBV18 and TRBJ2-4, with D hard to call. The CDR3 has 15 residues. Per the germline V gene, CDR1 is KGHSH and CDR2 is LQKENI. V was cut by 4 bases and J by 5 bases, with 15 bases left in between. Here the CDR3 reads CASSRRSRSENIQYF. The CDR3 DNA sequence: TGTGCCAGCTCACGTCGATCCCGGAGCGAAAACATTCAGTACTTC. The entire variable domain, with the rest obtained from reference TRBV18 and TRBJ2-4, is as follows: NAGVMQNPRHLVRRRGQEARLRCSPMKGHSHVYWYRQLPEEGLKFMVYLQKENIIDESGMPKERFSAEFPKEGPSILRIQQVVRGDSAAYFCASSRRSRSENIQYFGAGTRLSVL.

The J gene is TRBJ1-3, the V gene TRBV5-6; D ambiguous. The V gene's germline CDR1 is SGHDT and CDR2 YYEEEE. CDR3 length: 15 residues. Trimming took 3 bases from V and 0 from J, leaving 10 bases between them. CDR3: CASSSLESSGNTIYF. CDR3 bases: TGTGCCAGCAGCTCCCTAGAGAGCTCTGGAAACACCATATATTTT.

This chain joins TRBV29-1 and TRBJ1-5; maybe TRBD1 (5 bases). CDR1 is SQVTM and CDR2 is ANQGSEA in the germline V gene. CDR3 length equals 13 residues. V was shortened by 7 bases and J by 5 bases, with 15 bases between the two germline ends. The CDR3 here is CSAVQGSDQPQHF. DNA for the CDR3: TGCAGCGCAGTTCAGGGATCCGATCAGCCCCAGCATTTT.

This clone was detected only a few times. The chain uses TRBV3-1 (or the pseudogene TRBV3-2) and TRBJ1-3; D is perhaps TRBD1 (5 bases). Trimming cost V 4 bases and J 4 bases, with 11 bases left between them. The CDR3 contains 14 residues. Germline V gene sequence: CDR1 LGHDT, CDR2 YNNKEL (reference sequence). As DNA, the CDR3 is TGTGCCAGCAGCCTAGCGGGGGAGGGAAACACCATATATTTT. Translation gives CASSLAGEGNTIYF.

This clone was detected only a few times. The chain links TRBV5-1 to TRBJ1-6, with 8 bases aligning to TRBD1. The germline V gene encodes CDR1 SGHRS and CDR2 YFSETQ. The CDR3 consists of 17 residues. V lost 0 bases, J lost 7 bases, and 9 bases stayed unmatched. The CDR3 sequence is CASSLAPQTGDNSPLHF. CDR3 nucleotide sequence: TGCGCCAGCAGCTTGGCCCCCCAGACAGGGGACAATTCACCCCTCCACTTT.

J is TRBJ1-1 and V is TRBV2; D gene unclear. Germline assignment: CDR1 SNHLY and CDR2 FYNNEI. CDR3 length: 10 amino acids. Deletions cut 10 bases from V and 5 bases from J, with 8 bases between. For the CDR3, the DNA is TGTGCCACCGGAGGGACTGAAGCTTTCTTT. Protein sequence: CATGGTEAFF.

V usage is TRBV28 and J usage is TRBJ2-1; 16 bases are a match to TRBD2. J lost 9 bases, V lost 6 bases, and 14 bases had no gene match. There are 18 residues in the CDR3. Germline V gene lookup returns CDR1 MDHEN and CDR2 SYDVKM. CDR3 region: CASSRRLGLAGGPGEQFF. The CDR3 region has the DNA TGTGCCAGCAGCCGACGCCTGGGACTAGCGGGGGGGCCAGGTGAGCAGTTCTTC.

This clone was detected once. V usage is TRBV7-6 and J usage is TRBJ1-6; maybe TRBD1 (6 bases). Trimming took 4 bases from V and 6 from J, leaving 10 bases between them. The CDR3 is made up of 14 amino acids. Germline V gene data show CDR1 as SGHVS and CDR2 as FNYEAQ. CDR3 protein: CASSYGQTNSPLHF. Written as DNA, the CDR3 is TGTGCCAGCAGCTACGGACAGACTAATTCACCCCTCCACTTT.

The chain has TRBV28 and TRBJ1-4; D may be TRBD1 (6 bases). Germline CDR1 and CDR2: MDHEN and SYDVKM. The CDR3 runs to 16 residues. V lost 6 bases and J 2 bases, leaving 16 bases between the germline ends. This chain's CDR3 is CASSLLGTLTNEKLFF. The DNA for the CDR3 is TGTGCCAGCAGCCTCTTAGGGACACTGACTAATGAAAAACTGTTTTTT.

The chain is built from TRBV19 and TRBJ2-1; 16 bases line up with TRBD2. CDR3 length: 19 residues. J gave up 3 bases and V 5 bases, and 10 bases lay outside the gene matches. CDR1 LNHDA and CDR2 SQIVND come from the germline V gene (reference sequence). CDR3 in DNA: TGTGCCAGTAGTCCAGGGACTAGCGGGGGGGCCTTGGGCTACAATGAGCAGTTCTTC. Its protein product is CASSPGTSGGALGYNEQFF.

The V gene is TRBV2, the J gene TRBJ1-5, with 7 bases that match TRBD1. With V trimmed by 6 bases and J by 5 bases, 4 bases remained unmatched. The CDR3 has 13 amino acids. In germline, CDR1 is SNHLY, CDR2 FYNNEI. Here the CDR3 DNA reads TGTGCCAGCAGGCCCCAGGGGGATCAGCCCCAGCATTTT. Translated: CASRPQGDQPQHF.

The V and J genes are TRBV5-8 and TRBJ1-2; the D gene is possibly TRBD1 (6 bases). The germline CDR1 and CDR2 sequences are SGHTS and YDEGEE. V was pared by 2 bases and J by 4 bases, with 9 bases between. The CDR3 loop spans 13 amino acids. CDR3 DNA sequence: TGTGCCAGCAGCTTTGCAGGGGTCTATGGCTACACCTTC. It is translated as CASSFAGVYGYTF.

The chain joins TRBV29-1 to TRBJ1-2, with D possibly being TRBD1 (5 bases). The CDR3 covers 13 residues. CDR1 and CDR2 from the germline V gene are SQVTM and ANQGSEA. The V end was cut by 0 bases, the J end by 8 bases, with 13 bases between. The chain's CDR3 is CSVEDRRGLGYTF. The CDR3 DNA is TGCAGCGTTGAAGATCGGAGGGGCCTAGGCTACACCTTC.